This TCR beta chain comes out of a study of long-term antiretroviral therapy in people with HIV. Study findings and constraints: Narrower CDR3 length ranges marked HIV repertoires relative to controls.

It was version v3.0 of the immunoSEQ assay that was run at survey level. Data came from immunoSEQ multiplex PCR; TCRdb stores just in-frame clones and leaves some out. Of 20,000 to 25,000 clones listed, about four fifths are singletons. Regarding this clone: Its antigen is still unknown.

This CDR3 contains 17 residues. Per the germline V gene, CDR1 is MDHEN and CDR2 is SYDVKM. V lost 3 bases to trimming and J lost 5 bases, with 17 bases between them. The chain recombines TRBV28 with TRBJ1-6; TRBD1 might be the D (5 bases). Sequencing used unsorted PBMCs, obtained 0.5 years before starting antiretroviral therapy. This TCR came from a man between 40 and 49 years old with HIV. CDR3 nucleotide sequence: TGTGCCAGCAGTTTCCACGGATGGGGGTCCAATAATTCACCCCTCCACTTT. This sequence encodes CASSFHGWGSNNSPLHF. The variable domain in full, with the rest retrieved from reference TRBV28 and TRBJ1-6, is DVKVTQSSRYLVKRTGEKVFLECVQDMDHENMFWYRQDPGLGLRLIYFSYDVKMKEKGDIPEGYSVSREKKERFSLILESASTNQTSMYLCASSFHGWGSNNSPLHFGNGTRLTVT.